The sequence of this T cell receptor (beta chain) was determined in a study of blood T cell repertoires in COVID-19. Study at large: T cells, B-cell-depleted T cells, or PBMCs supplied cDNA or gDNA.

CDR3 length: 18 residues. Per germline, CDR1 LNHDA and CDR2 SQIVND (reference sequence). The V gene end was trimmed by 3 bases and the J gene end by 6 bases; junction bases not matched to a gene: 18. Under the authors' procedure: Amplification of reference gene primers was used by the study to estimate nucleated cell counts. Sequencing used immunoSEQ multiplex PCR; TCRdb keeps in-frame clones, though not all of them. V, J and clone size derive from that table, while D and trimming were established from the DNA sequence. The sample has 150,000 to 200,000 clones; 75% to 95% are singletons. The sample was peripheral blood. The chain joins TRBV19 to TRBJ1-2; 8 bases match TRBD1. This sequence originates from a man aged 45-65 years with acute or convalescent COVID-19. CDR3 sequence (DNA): TGTGCCAGTAGTATCCCCTCTACTTTCAGGGGGCGCGGAAATGGCTACACCTTC. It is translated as CASSIPSTFRGRGNGYTF.